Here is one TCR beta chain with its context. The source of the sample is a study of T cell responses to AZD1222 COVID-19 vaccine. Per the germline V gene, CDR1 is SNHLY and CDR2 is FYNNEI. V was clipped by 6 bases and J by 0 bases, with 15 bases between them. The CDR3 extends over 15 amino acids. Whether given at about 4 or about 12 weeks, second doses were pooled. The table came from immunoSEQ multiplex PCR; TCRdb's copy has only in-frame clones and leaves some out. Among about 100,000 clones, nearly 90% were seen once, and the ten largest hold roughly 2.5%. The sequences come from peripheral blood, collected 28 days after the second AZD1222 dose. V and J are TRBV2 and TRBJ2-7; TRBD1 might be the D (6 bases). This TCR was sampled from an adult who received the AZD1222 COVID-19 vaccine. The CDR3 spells CASSQGQIYSYEQYF. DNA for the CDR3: TGTGCCAGCAGCCAAGGACAGATTTACTCCTACGAGCAGTACTTC.